The entry below gives a single T cell receptor (beta chain) sequence along with its context. What it binds is unknown. The data originate from a study of CD8 T cells in ankylosing spondylitis. Germline V gives CDR1 DFQATT, CDR2 SNEGSKA (reference sequence). J gave up 4 bases and V 6 bases, and 7 bases lay outside the gene matches. This CDR3 contains 15 residues. MiXCR, applied by TCRdb to the 5' RACE reads, yields one record per CDR3 protein. The data show around 230,000 distinct CDR3 sequences, roughly 8.2% seen once. The study, taken as a whole, reports: Clones tied to disease were said to be significantly enriched in matched ankylosing spondylitis synovial fluid.

The receptor was derived from a female donor with ankylosing spondylitis or in good health (not recorded which). The genes are TRBV20-1 and TRBJ2-1; 12 nucleotides align to TRBD2. The material sequenced was blood, either unsorted or a sorted T cell fraction (not recorded which). CDR3 sequence reads: CSAQIGTSGYNEQFF. CDR3 DNA: TGCAGTGCCCAGATCGGGACTAGCGGGTACAATGAGCAGTTCTTC.